These 9 T cell receptor beta chains share one sample of origin, sequenced in a study of T-cell reconstitution after alpha-beta-depleted transplantation in children. Library preparation (for TCRbeta) was performed with unique molecular identifiers. Using its own MiXCR run on the PCR reads, TCRdb lists one record per CDR3 protein. The table lists approximately 520,000 distinct CDR3 sequences, about 33% of them singletons. Sample: PBMCs from the stem cell graft donor, taken from the stem cell graft. The receptor set was obtained from a human donor who donated a stem cell graft to a child with aplastic anemia.

J is TRBJ2-2 and V is TRBV6-1; 8 bases map to TRBD2. The germline gives CDR1 MNHNS, CDR2 SASEGT. The CDR3 extends over 16 amino acids. Germline trimming cut 4 bases from V and 3 bases from J; bases unmatched to any gene: 7. The CDR3 spells CASSARLARDTGELFF. In DNA, the CDR3 is TGTGCCAGCAGTGCACGACTAGCGAGGGACACCGGGGAGCTGTTTTTT.

This rearrangement joins TRBV29-1 to TRBJ1-5, with 9 bases aligning to TRBD1. CDR1 SQVTM and CDR2 ANQGSEA come from the germline V gene. V dropped 4 bases and J dropped 7; count of bases not matched to a gene: 8. The CDR3 is made up of 14 amino acids. The DNA of the CDR3 is TGCAGCGTTGCCTCCGGGACAGGGATGCAGCCCCAGCATTTT. It is translated as CSVASGTGMQPQHF.

The V and J genes are TRBV19 and TRBJ1-6, with a tentative D call TRBD1 (5 bases). The CDR3 has 12 amino acids. The germline gives CDR1 LNHDA, CDR2 SQIVND (reference sequence). V was cut by 5 bases and J by 14 bases, with 13 bases left in between. The CDR3 reads CASSRDLLALHF. In DNA, the CDR3 is TGTGCCAGTAGTCGGGACCTTTTGGCCCTCCACTTT. Full variable domain (remainder filled in from reference TRBV19 and TRBJ1-6): DGGITQSPKYLFRKEGQNVTLSCEQNLNHDAMYWYRQDPGQGLRLIYYSQIVNDFQKGDIAEGYSVSREKKESFPLTVTSAQKNPTAFYLCASSRDLLALHFGNGTRLTVT.

The chain recombines TRBV20-1 with TRBJ2-4; D is undetermined. Germline assignment: CDR1 DFQATT and CDR2 SNEGSKA (reference sequence). CDR3 length: 13 residues. Trimming pared 6 bases from V and 0 bases from J, leaving 9 bases between. The CDR3 coding sequence is TGCAGTGCCCGTGCTTTAGCCAAAAACATTCAGTACTTC. This gives the protein CSARALAKNIQYF.

The V call is TRBV11-2, the J call TRBJ2-3; 9 nucleotides agree with TRBD2. Looked up from germline, CDR1 is SGHAT and CDR2 is FQNNGV. Trimming cost V 5 bases and J 10 bases; bases outside gene matches: 7. This CDR3 is 13 amino acids long. The CDR3 DNA reads TGTGCCAGCAGCGTGGGACTAGCTGGGGCGCAGTATTTT. This gives the protein CASSVGLAGAQYF.

About this clonotype: The limits of the CDR3 on the DNA are not certain, so only TCRdb's listed CDR3 is given. This chain links TRBV12-3 or TRBV12-4 with TRBJ2-3; the D segment call TRBD2 is taken from the table without a DNA check. The CDR3 comprises 16 residues, both ends counted. The CDR3 here is CASSTSASGDTDTQYF.

The chain links TRBV4-3 to TRBJ2-1; TRBD1 aligns across 7 bases. The V and J ends lost 5 bases and 3 bases, in that order; junction bases with no gene match: 4. The CDR3 consists of 14 residues. Germline loops: CDR1 LGHNA, CDR2 YSLEER. In DNA, the CDR3 is TGCGCCAGCAGCGAAAGGGACAGCTACAATGAGCAGTTCTTC. Amino acid sequence: CASSERDSYNEQFF.

The table lists this clonotype with a few counts. The J gene is TRBJ2-2, the V gene TRBV20-1; 8 bases match TRBD1. J lost 2 bases, V lost 5 bases, and 10 bases had no gene match. The CDR3 covers 16 residues. The germline V gene encodes CDR1 DFQATT and CDR2 SNEGSKA (reference sequence). The CDR3 spells CSAPRTGTLNTGELFF. In DNA form, the CDR3 reads TGCAGTGCTCCCAGGACAGGGACACTTAACACCGGGGAGCTGTTTTTT.

The CDR3 loop is CASSPPALYEQYV. For the CDR3, the DNA is TGTGCCAGCAGCCCTCCGGCACTCTACGAGCAGTACGTC. The chain has TRBV21-1 and TRBJ2-7; TRBD2, the D gene given by the table, was not confirmed from the DNA. TRBV21-1 is labeled a pseudogene. The CDR3 has 13 amino acids.